This TCR beta chain was recorded in a study of long-term antiretroviral therapy in people with HIV. Survey level was the resolution at which the v3.0 immunoSEQ assay ran. Clones were read by immunoSEQ multiplex PCR, and TCRdb kept only the in-frame ones, dropping some. The profile covers 23,000 or so clones, with more than 75% appearing a single time and almost 5% taken by the ten largest. Every single participant having HIV got treatment inside the United States. Germline CDR1 and CDR2: SGHNT and YYREEE (reference sequence). Deletions cut 0 bases from V and 6 bases from J, with 27 bases between. CDR3 length: 19 amino acids.

The chain employs TRBV5-4 and TRBJ1-2; D remains unclear. The specimen was unsorted PBMCs, collected 0.5 years after starting antiretroviral therapy. This TCR was sampled from a woman in her thirties or forties with HIV. CDR3 DNA sequence: TGTGCCAGCAGCTTGGTCGGATTCACCCGGGCCGTAGTTGGAGATGGCTACACCTTC. Protein product: CASSLVGFTRAVVGDGYTF.